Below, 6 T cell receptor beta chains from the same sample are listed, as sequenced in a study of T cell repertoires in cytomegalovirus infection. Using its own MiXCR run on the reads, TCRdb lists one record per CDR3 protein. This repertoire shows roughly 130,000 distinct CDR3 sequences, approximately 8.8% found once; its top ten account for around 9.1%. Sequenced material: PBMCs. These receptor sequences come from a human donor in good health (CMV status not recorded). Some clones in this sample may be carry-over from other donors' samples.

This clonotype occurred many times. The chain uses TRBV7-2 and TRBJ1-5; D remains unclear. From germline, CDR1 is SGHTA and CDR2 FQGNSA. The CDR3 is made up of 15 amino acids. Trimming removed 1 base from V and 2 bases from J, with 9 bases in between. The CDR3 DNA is TGTGCCAGCAGCTTAGTAAGGGCTGGCAATCAGCCCCAGCATTTT. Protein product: CASSLVRAGNQPQHF.

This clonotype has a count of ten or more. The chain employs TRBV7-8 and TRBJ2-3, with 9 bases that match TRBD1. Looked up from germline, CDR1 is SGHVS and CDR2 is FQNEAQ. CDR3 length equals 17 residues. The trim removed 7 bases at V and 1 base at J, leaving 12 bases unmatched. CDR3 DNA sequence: TGTGCCAGCATCAAGCGGACAGGGGCTCGTGGCACAGATACGCAGTATTTT. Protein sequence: CASIKRTGARGTDTQYF.

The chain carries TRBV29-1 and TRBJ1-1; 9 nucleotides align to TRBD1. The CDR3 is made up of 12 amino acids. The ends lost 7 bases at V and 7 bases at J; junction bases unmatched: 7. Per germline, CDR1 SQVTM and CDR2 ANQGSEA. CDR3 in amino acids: CSARTGEFEAFF. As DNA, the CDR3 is TGCAGCGCTCGGACAGGGGAATTTGAAGCTTTCTTT.

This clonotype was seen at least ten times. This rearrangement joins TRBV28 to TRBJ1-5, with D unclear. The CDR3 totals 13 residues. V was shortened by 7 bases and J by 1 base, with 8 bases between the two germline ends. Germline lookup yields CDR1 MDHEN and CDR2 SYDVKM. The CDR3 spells CASTIRSNQPQHF. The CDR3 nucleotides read TGTGCCAGCACCATTAGGAGCAATCAGCCCCAGCATTTT.

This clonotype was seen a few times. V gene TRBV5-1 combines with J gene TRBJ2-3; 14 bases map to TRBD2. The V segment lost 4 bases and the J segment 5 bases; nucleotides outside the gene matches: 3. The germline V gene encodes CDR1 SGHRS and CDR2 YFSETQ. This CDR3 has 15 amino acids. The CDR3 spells CASSPGTSGGDTQYF. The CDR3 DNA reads TGCGCCAGCAGCCCCGGGACTAGCGGGGGAGATACGCAGTATTTT.

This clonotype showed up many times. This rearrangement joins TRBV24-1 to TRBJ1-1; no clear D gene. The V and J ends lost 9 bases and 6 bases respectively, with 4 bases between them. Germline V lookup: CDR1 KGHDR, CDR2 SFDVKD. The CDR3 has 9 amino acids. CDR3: CATGAEAFF. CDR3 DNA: TGTGCCACCGGAGCTGAAGCTTTCTTT.